This TCR beta chain was observed in a study of blood T cell repertoires in COVID-19. The wider study: PBMCs, B-cell-depleted T cells, or T cells provided the cDNA or gDNA that made up the material.

In the original workflow: Researchers report that nucleated cell counts were estimated from reference gene primer amplification. Profiling relied on immunoSEQ multiplex PCR, and the TCRdb table lists in-frame clones only, not all of them. The V and J calls and clone size were taken over from that table, and D and trimming were inferred from the DNA. The sample holds around 200,000 clones, 85% seen once. Trimming pared 2 bases from V and 4 bases from J, leaving 12 bases between. Per germline, CDR1 KGHSH and CDR2 LQKENI. The CDR3 contains 15 residues. This chain connects TRBV18 to TRBJ2-1, with D perhaps matching TRBD1 (5 bases). The source material was PBMCs or T cells enriched from blood (not recorded which). This clonotype was obtained from a middle-aged man who had recovered from COVID-19. Here the CDR3 DNA reads TGTGCCAGCTCACCAGGTCAGGGCGATTACAATGAGCAGTTCTTC. Protein sequence: CASSPGQGDYNEQFF.